This T cell receptor beta chain was recovered during a study of T cells in Graves' hyperthyroidism and ophthalmopathy. Study-wide findings and caveats: In validation, the model predicted ophthalmopathy. These predictions came a median about 6.5 months before onset.

About this clonotype: Its antigen is not identified.

Amplified TCR beta CDR3 regions came from RNA transcripts. TCR CDR3 underwent first-round RT-PCR with the HTBI primer set. TCRdb reprocessed the multiplex PCR reads with MiXCR, giving one entry per CDR3 protein. The sample has over 500,000 distinct CDR3 sequences; approximately 14% are singletons. This CDR3 spans 16 amino acids. V shed 2 bases and J shed 8 bases, with 21 bases lying between them. CDR1 and CDR2 (germline): DFQATT, SNEGSKA (reference sequence). Sequences were obtained from blood. The origin of this receptor is a woman in her 40s with Graves' hyperthyroidism. The genes are TRBV20-1 and TRBJ2-2, with a tentative D call TRBD2 (6 bases). The CDR3 coding sequence is TGCAGTGCTAGAACAATAGCGGAACGGTTTGGAGGGGAGCTGTTTTTT. It encodes CSARTIAERFGGELFF.